The 2 T cell receptor beta chains below were found in one sample sequenced in a study of tumor-infiltrating lymphocytes in primary liver carcinoma (dated by TCRdb to 2017 to 2019). The instrument was an Illumina HiSeq 2500. TCRbeta-specific cDNA was reverse-transcribed from 500 ng total RNA using a constant-region primer and ProtoScript II reverse transcriptase. Construction of the TCRbeta libraries relied on three nested rounds of multiplex PCR, following a slightly modified ARM-PCR procedure. Each of the first two PCR rounds ran for roughly 9 cycles using multiplex TRBV1-TRBV30 forward primers together with a Cbeta reverse primer. TCRdb reprocessing: public reads trimmed at Q25 with fastp, clones called with MiXCR, in-frame beta chains kept. Rows are combined by CDR3 protein, so each entry shows the most common genes and DNA. The sample table holds more than 150,000 distinct CDR3 sequences, of which roughly three fifths were seen once. Under 75% of the sample is held by the ten biggest clonotypes.

TRIzol reagent was used to extract blood RNA from unsorted whole blood, while the DNeasy Blood & Tissue kit provided the germline DNA. Sample: peripheral blood. These receptors were collected from a man in his forties with primary liver carcinoma and hepatitis B virus infection.

This clonotype was detected only a few times. CDR3 in DNA: TGCAGCGTTGCCACGTCAGGGCGGAATCAGCCCCAGCATTTT. Translated: CSVATSGRNQPQHF. The rearrangement links TRBV29-1 to TRBJ1-5; maybe TRBD1 (5 bases). The ends were cut back, 4 bases at V and 4 bases at J, with 14 bases in the middle. Germline values: CDR1 SQVTM, CDR2 ANQGSEA. This CDR3 comprises 14 residues.

This chain links TRBV28 with TRBJ2-5; TRBD2 matches 10 bases. The V gene end was trimmed by 2 bases and the J gene end by 5 bases; junction bases not matched to a gene: 2. There are 14 residues in the CDR3. Germline V gene lookup returns CDR1 MDHEN and CDR2 SYDVKM. CDR3: CASSLLAGDETQYF. The CDR3 bases are TGTGCCAGCAGTTTACTAGCGGGAGACGAGACCCAGTACTTC.